This T cell receptor beta chain comes out of a study of early T cells in non-severe SARS-CoV-2 infection. Individual cDNA molecules each received unique molecular identifiers attached to them. TCRdb ran MiXCR on the 5' RACE reads and lists one entry per CDR3 protein. The sample has tens of thousands of distinct CDR3 sequences; roughly 5.5% are singletons. Ten or more counts support this clonotype. The germline gives CDR1 MNHEY, CDR2 SVGAGI. There are 15 residues in the CDR3. V dropped 6 bases and J dropped 6; count of bases not matched to a gene: 8. The source of this sequence is an adult who was a healthcare worker with PCR-confirmed SARS-CoV-2 infection or an uninfected control (not recorded which). Sequencing was carried out using whole blood. This sequence joins TRBV6-5 and TRBJ1-4; 9 nucleotides match TRBD1. The CDR3 protein is CASRPTDRGHEKLFF. Here the CDR3 DNA reads TGTGCCAGCAGACCCACGGACAGGGGCCATGAAAAACTGTTTTTT.